The 20 T cell receptor beta chains listed next were all sequenced from one sample in a study of blood T cells in healthy people across ages. The authors ran a second PCR of about 6 to 11 cycles using a sample-barcoded 5' primer and a J-beta primer mix. TCRdb ran MiXCR on the 5' RACE reads and lists one entry per CDR3 protein. The sample consists of 660,000 or so distinct CDR3 sequences, around 54% of them appearing once. What was sequenced was blood. All receptors come from a man aged 55-75 years in good health.

The CDR3 nucleotides read TGTGCCAGCAGCTTATTAGCGGGGGGGATGAAGACCCAGTACTTC. Encoded protein: CASSLLAGGMKTQYF. This chain uses TRBV11-2 with TRBJ2-5; 11 positions match TRBD2. Trimming at V came to 2 bases and at J to 6 bases, leaving 5 bases not matched to a gene. Germline assignment: CDR1 SGHAT and CDR2 FQNNGV. CDR3 length: 15 residues. Full variable domain (remainder filled in from reference TRBV11-2 and TRBJ2-5): EAGVAQSPRYKIIEKRQSVAFWCNPISGHATLYWYQQILGQGPKLLIQFQNNGVVDDSQLPKDRFSAERLKGVDSTLKIQPAKLEDSAVYLCASSLLAGGMKTQYFGPGTRLLVL.

The table lists this clonotype with a few counts. At one of its ends the junction is not consistent with the germline gene, which may arise from a read error. The rearrangement links TRBV11-2 to TRBJ2-7; 8 bases are a match to TRBD1. Germline V CDR1 and CDR2: SGHAT, FQNNGV. This CDR3 contains 13 residues. Written as DNA, the CDR3 is TGTGCCAACAGCTTAGGACAGGGCTACGAGCAGTACTTC. This codes for CANSLGQGYEQYF.

V is TRBV20-1 and J is TRBJ2-5; 8 nucleotides match TRBD2. J lost 4 bases, V lost 5 bases, and 3 bases had no gene match. Germline V gives CDR1 DFQATT, CDR2 SNEGSKA (reference sequence). This CDR3 spans 12 amino acids. CDR3 sequence: CSARGLAETQYF. The CDR3 DNA is TGCAGTGCTCGCGGACTAGCAGAGACCCAGTACTTC.

This chain connects TRBV29-1 to TRBJ2-7, with TRBD2 as a possible D gene (5 bases). CDR3 length: 13 amino acids. V was cut by 3 bases and J by 2 bases, with 11 bases left in between. Per germline, CDR1 SQVTM and CDR2 ANQGSEA. This CDR3 is CSVEAREPYEQYF. For the CDR3, the DNA is TGCAGCGTTGAGGCTCGGGAACCCTACGAGCAGTACTTC.

This chain joins TRBV5-1 and TRBJ1-4, with D possibly TRBD1 on 5 matching bases. Per the germline V gene, CDR1 is SGHRS and CDR2 is YFSETQ. The CDR3 loop spans 15 amino acids. Trimming took 4 bases from V and 0 from J, leaving 10 bases between them. CDR3 sequence (DNA): TGCGCCAGCAGCGGGGGGGGTTCAACTAATGAAAAACTGTTTTTT. Its protein product is CASSGGGSTNEKLFF. The full variable domain, rest sourced from reference TRBV5-1 and TRBJ1-4, is KAGVTQTPRYLIKTRGQQVTLSCSPISGHRSVSWYQQTPGQGLQFLFEYFSETQRNKGNFPGRFSGRQFSNSRSEMNVSTLELGDSALYLCASSGGGSTNEKLFFGSGTQLSVL.

This clonotype was observed a few times. The chain employs TRBV4-1 and TRBJ2-7; weak D call: TRBD2 (6 bases). This CDR3 has 15 residues. The V end lost 1 base, the J end lost 2 bases, and 12 bases lay between the germline ends. Germline V gene sequence: CDR1 MGHRA, CDR2 YSYEKL. This CDR3 reads CASSQGQGGTYEQYF. DNA for the CDR3: TGCGCCAGCAGCCAAGGGCAAGGAGGGACCTACGAGCAGTACTTC.

J is TRBJ1-2 and V is TRBV20-1; the D is unclear. Trimming stripped 3 bases from V and 8 bases from J, with 16 bases between. Germline V gene lookup returns CDR1 DFQATT and CDR2 SNEGSKA (reference sequence). The CDR3 extends over 13 amino acids. The CDR3 sequence: CSARSSGYEGYTF. In nucleotides, the CDR3 is TGCAGTGCTAGGTCGTCCGGGTATGAGGGCTACACCTTC.

The CDR3 DNA is TGTGCCAGCAGCTTATCAGGAGCGGCCCGCAACTATGGCTACACCTTC. Translated: CASSLSGAARNYGYTF. This chain connects TRBV7-9 to TRBJ1-2; no clear D gene. V gave up 2 bases and J gave up 2 bases, with 15 bases separating them. The CDR3 length is 16 residues. Germline V lookup: CDR1 SEHNR, CDR2 FQNEAQ (reference sequence). The variable domain in full, completed from reference TRBV7-9 and TRBJ1-2, reads DTGVSQNPRHKITKRGQNVTFRCDPISEHNRLYWYRQTLGQGPEFLTYFQNEAQLEKSRLLSDRFSAERPKGSFSTLEIQRTEQGDSAMYLCASSLSGAARNYGYTFGSGTRLTVV.

V usage is TRBV7-2 and J usage is TRBJ2-4, with D perhaps assigned TRBD1 or TRBD2 (6 bases each). The J call is in doubt because the DNA end fits TRBJ2-5 better. The germline V gene encodes CDR1 SGHTA and CDR2 FQGNSA. CDR3 length: 15 residues. The CDR3 sequence is CASNPQAGTQETQYF. The CDR3 DNA sequence: TGTGCCAGCAACCCGCAGGCGGGGACACAAGAGACCCAGTACTTC.

This clonotype was observed a single time. The V and J genes are TRBV9 and TRBJ2-3; 9 nucleotides align to TRBD1. Germline loops: CDR1 SGDLS, CDR2 YYNGEE. The CDR3 is 15 residues long. V lost 0 bases to trimming and J lost 6 bases; unmatched junction nucleotides: 5. CDR3 region: CASSVGTGVGDTQYF. In DNA, the CDR3 is TGTGCCAGCAGCGTAGGGACAGGGGTTGGTGATACGCAGTATTTT.

V is TRBV11-2 and J is TRBJ2-7, with D perhaps TRBD1 or TRBD2 (6 bases each). V lost 2 bases to trimming and J lost 0 bases, with 14 bases between them. Germline V gene lookup returns CDR1 SGHAT and CDR2 FQNNGV. The length of the CDR3 is 16 residues. The chain's CDR3 is CASSLLGGGSSYEQYF. The CDR3 DNA reads TGTGCCAGCAGCTTACTTGGAGGGGGGAGCTCCTACGAGCAGTACTTC.

Of note for this clonotype: A read error may be the cause here, since a much bigger clone is one base away. J is TRBJ1-2 and V is TRBV20-1, with 11 bases identical to TRBD1. From germline, CDR1 is DFQATT and CDR2 SNEGSKA (reference sequence). Trimming removed 5 bases from V and 7 bases from J; junction bases left unmatched: 12. This CDR3 comprises 15 residues. The CDR3: CSAVPPGQGVCGYTF. The CDR3 coding sequence is TGCAGTGCTGTACCGCCGGGACAGGGGGTCTGTGGCTACACCTTC.

The chain carries TRBV20-1 and TRBJ2-7, with 8 bases that match TRBD1. CDR3 length: 17 residues. Looked up from germline, CDR1 is DFQATT and CDR2 is SNEGSKA (reference sequence). Losses at the gene ends were 1 base for V and 0 bases for J; bases not matched to a gene: 11. CDR3 bases: TGCAGTGCTAGAGGCGCCCAGGGGGCCCGCAACTCCTACGAGCAGTACTTC. This gives the protein CSARGAQGARNSYEQYF.

The chain links TRBV5-1 to TRBJ2-1; a weak D match, TRBD1 (5 bases). Per the germline V gene, CDR1 is SGHRS and CDR2 is YFSETQ. Trimming stripped 7 bases from V and 8 bases from J, with 19 bases between. This CDR3 has 14 residues. In DNA, the CDR3 is TGCGCCAGCCAAGACAGCCCAGGTCTGTATGAGCAGTTCTTC. Amino acid sequence: CASQDSPGLYEQFF.

There are many counts of this clonotype. The junction differs from germline at one of its ends, possibly a read error. This rearrangement joins TRBV5-1 to TRBJ2-3; D ambiguous. CDR1 is SGHRS, CDR2 YFSETQ, per germline. The CDR3 runs 11 residues. This CDR3 reads CASSLSDTQYF. In DNA form, the CDR3 reads TGTGCCAGCAGTTTGTCAGATACGCAGTATTTT.

This clonotype was recorded many times. The junction differs from germline at one of its ends, possibly a read error. J is TRBJ2-7 and V is TRBV12-3 or TRBV12-4; possibly TRBD2 for D (6 bases). The CDR3 is 14 residues long. DNA for the CDR3: TGCGCCAGCAGCCCTGGAGGGAGCTCCTACGAGCAGTACTTC. This codes for CASSPGGSSYEQYF.

The sample holds many counts of this clonotype. J is TRBJ1-2 and V is TRBV29-1; tentative D call: TRBD1 (6 bases). CDR3 length: 13 amino acids. Germline CDR1 and CDR2: SQVTM and ANQGSEA. Trimming took 4 bases from V and 2 from J, leaving 11 bases between them. For the CDR3, the DNA is TGCAGCGTTGTGGAACAGGGAAACTATGGCTACACCTTC. It translates to CSVVEQGNYGYTF.

The rearrangement uses TRBV7-9 and TRBJ2-1, with no clear D. The germline V and J ends were trimmed by 5 bases and 1 base, with 15 bases remaining between them. Germline CDR1 is SEHNR and CDR2 is FQNEAQ (reference sequence). The CDR3 covers 16 residues. CDR3 in amino acids: CASSHPPRYSYNEQFF. The CDR3 DNA is TGTGCCAGCAGCCACCCCCCCAGGTATTCCTACAATGAGCAGTTCTTC.

The sample holds a few counts of this clonotype. The V gene is TRBV7-9, the J gene TRBJ1-1, with 9 bases identical to TRBD1. After removal of 4 bases from V and 8 bases from J, the junction contained 5 bases not matched to a gene. This CDR3 spans 13 amino acids. The V gene's germline CDR1 is SEHNR and CDR2 FQNEAQ (reference sequence). CDR3 region: CASSSGQGSEAFF. The CDR3 DNA sequence: TGTGCCAGCAGCTCGGGACAGGGTTCGGAAGCTTTCTTT.

The genes are TRBV7-2 and TRBJ2-5, with D hard to call. Germline V gene lookup returns CDR1 SGHTA and CDR2 FQGNSA. The germline V and J ends were trimmed by 5 bases and 4 bases, with 14 bases remaining between them. The CDR3 extends over 14 amino acids. The CDR3 DNA reads TGTGCCAGCAGCGTAATCAGGTTATCAGAGACCCAGTACTTC. Protein product: CASSVIRLSETQYF.